Listed below are T cell receptor beta chains from one sample, sequenced in a study of cytomegalovirus exposure and HLA in healthy donors. Measured with immunoSEQ multiplex PCR; TCRdb has only the in-frame clones, and not every one. The table lists about 190,000 clones, roughly 80% of them singletons. Sequencing was done on a sample of PBMCs. Source of these receptors: a man aged 40-49 years in good health and CMV-seropositive. Both conserved end residues are part of each CDR3. Each record gives: J gene, V gene, D gene, CDR3 protein. The D gene is left open where the match is weak.

j_gene: TRBJ1-3; v_gene: TRBV5-1; d_gene: -; CDR3aa: CASSFDTANTIYF
j_gene: TRBJ1-1; v_gene: TRBV28; d_gene: -; CDR3aa: CASSRRGEAFF
j_gene: TRBJ2-1; v_gene: TRBV5-1; d_gene: TRBD1; CDR3aa: CASSPPGQIYNEQFF
j_gene: TRBJ2-5; v_gene: TRBV10-3; d_gene: TRBD2; CDR3aa: CATGTSGGSQETQYF
j_gene: TRBJ2-5; v_gene: TRBV7-7; d_gene: -; CDR3aa: CASSLESTAITETQYF
j_gene: TRBJ2-1; v_gene: TRBV19; d_gene: TRBD1; CDR3aa: CASSVGQNNEQFF
j_gene: TRBJ2-7; v_gene: TRBV4-1; d_gene: -; CDR3aa: CASSQVGPGDTYEQYF
j_gene: TRBJ1-5; v_gene: TRBV30; d_gene: TRBD1; CDR3aa: CAWSPGQGGQPQHF
j_gene: TRBJ1-5; v_gene: TRBV18; d_gene: -; CDR3aa: CASSRINQPQHF
j_gene: TRBJ1-1; v_gene: TRBV4-3; d_gene: -; CDR3aa: CASSQDSGRGTEAFF
j_gene: TRBJ1-2; v_gene: TRBV19; d_gene: TRBD1; CDR3aa: CASSIPGGSYGYTF
j_gene: TRBJ2-5; v_gene: TRBV9; d_gene: -; CDR3aa: CASSVEARGVGQETQYF
j_gene: TRBJ1-1; v_gene: TRBV2; d_gene: TRBD1; CDR3aa: CASSEAGQGNTEAFF
j_gene: TRBJ1-1; v_gene: TRBV27; d_gene: -; CDR3aa: CATRDTLNTEAFF
j_gene: TRBJ2-7; v_gene: TRBV28; d_gene: -; CDR3aa: CASKSLPGSSYEQYF
j_gene: TRBJ2-2; v_gene: TRBV7-6; d_gene: TRBD2; CDR3aa: CASSPEESGGAGTGELFF
j_gene: TRBJ2-1; v_gene: TRBV9; d_gene: -; CDR3aa: CASSVVGGYNEQFF
j_gene: TRBJ2-5; v_gene: TRBV5-6; d_gene: -; CDR3aa: CASSLGTYQETQYF
j_gene: TRBJ2-7; v_gene: TRBV4-1; d_gene: TRBD2; CDR3aa: CASSQRAGTLYEQYF
j_gene: TRBJ2-7; v_gene: TRBV6-1; d_gene: -; CDR3aa: CASSEQEAYEQYF
j_gene: TRBJ2-7; v_gene: TRBV29-1; d_gene: -; CDR3aa: CSVEDRSDEQYF
j_gene: TRBJ2-7; v_gene: TRBV7-9; d_gene: TRBD1; CDR3aa: CASSKYDRGREQYF
j_gene: TRBJ1-5; v_gene: TRBV4-1; d_gene: -; CDR3aa: CASSQDYRVDNQPQHF
j_gene: TRBJ1-3; v_gene: TRBV7-3; d_gene: -; CDR3aa: CASSGGPGNTIYF
j_gene: TRBJ1-2; v_gene: TRBV7-3; d_gene: -; CDR3aa: CASSSNGQSPTF
j_gene: TRBJ1-1; v_gene: TRBV13; d_gene: -; CDR3aa: CASSLVTRDTEAFF
j_gene: TRBJ2-5; v_gene: TRBV4-3; d_gene: TRBD2; CDR3aa: CASSQDRLAGETQYF
j_gene: TRBJ1-1; v_gene: TRBV28; d_gene: -; CDR3aa: CASSLSGVSTEAFF
j_gene: TRBJ2-1; v_gene: TRBV6-4; d_gene: TRBD2; CDR3aa: CASRDSGGIGNEQFF
j_gene: TRBJ1-1; v_gene: TRBV5-6; d_gene: -; CDR3aa: CASSFRGSGENTEAFF
j_gene: TRBJ2-1; v_gene: TRBV9; d_gene: TRBD1; CDR3aa: CASSAGQEYNEQFF
j_gene: TRBJ2-1; v_gene: TRBV19; d_gene: TRBD2; CDR3aa: CASSPETSGAYNEQFF
j_gene: TRBJ1-1; v_gene: TRBV2; d_gene: TRBD1; CDR3aa: CASRSGQVDTEAFF